Listed below are T cell receptor beta chains from one sample, sequenced in a study of blood T cell repertoires in COVID-19. The table came from immunoSEQ multiplex PCR; TCRdb's copy has only in-frame clones and leaves some out. The table records about 220,000 clones, around 87% of them present only once. Sequences were obtained from peripheral blood. All receptors derive from a young woman who had recovered from COVID-19. Each CDR3 is given with its conserved first and last residue. The D gene is left open where the match is weak. The size entry is marked missing in some rows and otherwise reads once, few, many or a size class.

V gene,J gene,D gene,clone size,CDR3 DNA,CDR3 protein
TRBV6-2/TRBV6-3,TRBJ2-3,TRBD2,NA,TGTGCCAGCAGTTACTCGTTGGCTAGCGGGGGGCAGTATTTT,CASSYSLASGGQYF
TRBV19,TRBJ2-3,TRBD1,NA,TGTGCCAGTAGTAAAGGGGACAGGGGAGTCGCAGATACGCAGTATTTT,CASSKGDRGVADTQYF
TRBV6-5,TRBJ1-2,NA,NA,TGTGCCAGCACCAAAGTCGGGGAAACCTACTATGGCTACACCTTC,CASTKVGETYYGYTF
TRBV9,TRBJ2-1,TRBD2,NA,TGTGCCAGCAGCGCTCTAGCGGGGGGGCCAGATGAGCAGTTCTTC,CASSALAGGPDEQFF
TRBV9,TRBJ2-5,NA,NA,TGTGCCAGCAGCGTAGGAGTTAGCGGACAAGAGACCCAGTACTTC,CASSVGVSGQETQYF
TRBV2,TRBJ2-1,NA,NA,TGTGCTTCGCTAGACTCCGCGTCCTACAATGAGCAGTTCTTC,CASLDSASYNEQFF
TRBV14,TRBJ1-2,TRBD1,NA,TGTGCCAGCAGCCAAGGGCAGGGGGCTCAAAGACATGGCTACACCTTC,CASSQGQGAQRHGYTF
TRBV19,TRBJ1-5,NA,NA,TGTGCCAGTAGTCGGGGCAGGGGAGTGGGGGTTGATCAGCCCCAGCATTTT,CASSRGRGVGVDQPQHF
TRBV7-6,TRBJ2-3,TRBD2,NA,TGTGCCAGCAGTATGCCACTAGCGGGGGGGCAAGATACGCAGTATTTT,CASSMPLAGGQDTQYF
TRBV3-1/TRBV3-2,TRBJ1-1,NA,NA,TGTGCCAGCAGCCAAGATCTTGGGCAGGGCGAAGCTTTCTTT,CASSQDLGQGEAFF
TRBV7-3,TRBJ1-1,NA,few,TGTGCCAGCAGCTTAACGGTGGCAAGGAGCACTGAAGCTTTCTTT,CASSLTVARSTEAFF
TRBV6-2/TRBV6-3,TRBJ2-5,TRBD2,NA,TGTGCCAGCAGTTCAAACGGACTAGCGGAAGAGACCCAGTACTTC,CASSSNGLAEETQYF
TRBV7-9,TRBJ2-2,TRBD2,NA,TGTGCCAGCAGCCACGAAGCGACTAGCTACCCCGGGGAGCTGTTTTTT,CASSHEATSYPGELFF
TRBV6-2/TRBV6-3,TRBJ2-3,NA,NA,TGTGCCAGCAGTTACCCAACTAGCCCCACAGATACGCAGTATTTT,CASSYPTSPTDTQYF
TRBV6-5,TRBJ2-7,NA,once,TGTGCCAGCAGCCGTACTAGCTACGAGCAGTACTTC,CASSRTSYEQYF
TRBV6-5,TRBJ1-1,NA,NA,TGTGCCAGCTCGAAGGGGATGGACACTGAAGCTTTCTTT,CASSKGMDTEAFF
TRBV4-1,TRBJ2-1,NA,once,TGCGCCAGCAGCAAGGGTGGCAGGTCGGGGTCCAATGAGCAGTTCTTC,CASSKGGRSGSNEQFF
TRBV12-5,TRBJ2-3,NA,NA,TGTGCTAGTGGAATGACTAGAGAAACAGATACGCAGTATTTT,CASGMTRETDTQYF
TRBV5-4,TRBJ1-2,TRBD1,NA,TGTGCCAGCAGCTTTACAGGGGCGGCGGGCTACACCTTC,CASSFTGAAGYTF
TRBV5-5,TRBJ2-1,NA,NA,TGTGCCAGCAGCGCCAGTCGAGGGGGCTCCTACAATGAGCAGTTCTTC,CASSASRGGSYNEQFF
TRBV29-1,TRBJ2-7,NA,NA,TGCAGCGTTGGTTGGACAGACCACGGCGAGCAGTACTTC,CSVGWTDHGEQYF
TRBV9,TRBJ1-2,NA,once,TGTGCCAGCAGCGGGTCAGCCAGGAACTATGGCTACACCTTC,CASSGSARNYGYTF
TRBV21-1,TRBJ1-1,NA,once,TGTGCCAGCAGCCTCCGGGGGGTGAACACTGAAGCTTTCTTT,CASSLRGVNTEAFF
TRBV11-2,TRBJ1-1,TRBD1,few,TGTGCCAGCAGCCCGCGACAGGGGGCGGGCACTGAAGCTTTCTTT,CASSPRQGAGTEAFF
TRBV5-6,TRBJ1-2,NA,NA,TGTGCCAGCAGCTTCGGGAGTCAGGGCTATGGCTACACCTTC,CASSFGSQGYGYTF
TRBV5-5,TRBJ1-5,TRBD1,NA,TGTGCCAGCAGCCCGGGACAGGATTATAGCAATCAGCCCCAGCATTTT,CASSPGQDYSNQPQHF
TRBV7-9,TRBJ1-4,TRBD1,NA,TGTGCCAGCAGCCCGGGACAGCCTAATGAAAAACTGTTTTTT,CASSPGQPNEKLFF
TRBV7-3,TRBJ2-3,NA,NA,TGTGCCAGCAGCTTAGGGCCAGGCCAGCCCCGCACAGATACGCAGTATTTT,CASSLGPGQPRTDTQYF
TRBV13,TRBJ1-1,NA,few,TGTGCCAGCAGCCCTGAAACAGGGAACACTGAAGCTTTCTTT,CASSPETGNTEAFF
TRBV5-1,TRBJ2-5,TRBD2,NA,TGCGCCAGCAGCTTTGCGGGGGGGCGGGAGACCCAGTACTTC,CASSFAGGRETQYF
TRBV2,TRBJ2-7,NA,NA,TGTGCCAGCAGGGTCCCGGCGGGCGAGCAGTACTTC,CASRVPAGEQYF
TRBV19,TRBJ2-7,TRBD1,NA,TGTGCCAGCAGGACAGGCTACGAGCAGTACTTC,CASRTGYEQYF
TRBV5-6,TRBJ1-1,NA,NA,TGTGCCAGCAGCTCTTACCCCCTCACCCGGGAGAGGACTGAAGCTTTCTTT,CASSSYPLTRERTEAFF
TRBV4-3,TRBJ1-4,NA,NA,TGCGCCAGCAGCCAATCAGATTGGTCTAATGAAAAACTGTTTTTT,CASSQSDWSNEKLFF
TRBV11-2,TRBJ2-7,TRBD1,NA,TGTGCCAGCAGCTTAGAAGGGGGCGGGTACTACGAGCAGTACTTC,CASSLEGGGYYEQYF
TRBV12-3/TRBV12-4,TRBJ2-7,NA,NA,TGTGCCAGCAGTATCTCTAGCGACTACGAGCAGTACTTC,CASSISSDYEQYF
TRBV5-1,TRBJ2-5,TRBD1,NA,TGCGCCAGCAGCTCCCAGCCGGGACAGCAAGAGACCCAGTACTTC,CASSSQPGQQETQYF
TRBV3-1/TRBV3-2,TRBJ1-4,NA,NA,TGTGCCAGCAGCCCCGGACAGCTTGATGAAAAACTGTTTTTT,CASSPGQLDEKLFF
TRBV7-3,TRBJ2-7,NA,NA,TGTGCCAGCAGCTTAGGCCGGGGTTACGAGCAGTACTTC,CASSLGRGYEQYF
TRBV27,TRBJ2-1,NA,NA,TGTGCCAGCAGTTTTGGCGGGGTTAGCGATGAGCAGTTCTTC,CASSFGGVSDEQFF
TRBV18,TRBJ1-1,NA,NA,TGTGCCAGCTCACCTACCCGGCTTATAGGGGGCACTGAAGCTTTCTTT,CASSPTRLIGGTEAFF
TRBV9,TRBJ2-7,NA,NA,TGTGCCAGCAGCGTAGCGGGAGCCTCCTACGAGCAGTACTTC,CASSVAGASYEQYF
TRBV11-2,TRBJ2-7,TRBD1,NA,TGTGCCAGCAGCTTATCCCCCTACCGGGACAGGGGGCATAAGGACGAGCAGTACTTC,CASSLSPYRDRGHKDEQYF
TRBV19,TRBJ1-2,NA,NA,TGTGCCAGTAGTATAGATCTGGGAGCTAACTATGGCTACACCTTC,CASSIDLGANYGYTF